This T cell receptor (beta chain) was sequenced for a study of T-cell reconstitution after alpha-beta-depleted transplantation in children. During its preparation, the TCRbeta library received unique molecular identifiers. Via MiXCR, TCRdb re-called the PCR reads, giving one row per CDR3 protein. The sample lists some 550,000 distinct CDR3 sequences, about 17% occurring once. The CDR3 runs to 13 residues. Trimming shortened V by 3 bases and J by 1 base, and 10 bases separated the two germline ends. CDR1 and CDR2 (germline): DFQATT, SNEGSKA (reference sequence). This clonotype was sampled from a human donor who donated a stem cell graft to a child with acute lymphoblastic leukemia. Source: PBMCs from the stem cell graft donor, taken from the stem cell graft. The J gene is TRBJ2-7, the V gene TRBV20-1, with unresolved D. CDR3 in DNA: TGCAGTGCTAGGACGCGGACGTCCTACGAGCAGTACTTC. Translation: CSARTRTSYEQYF.